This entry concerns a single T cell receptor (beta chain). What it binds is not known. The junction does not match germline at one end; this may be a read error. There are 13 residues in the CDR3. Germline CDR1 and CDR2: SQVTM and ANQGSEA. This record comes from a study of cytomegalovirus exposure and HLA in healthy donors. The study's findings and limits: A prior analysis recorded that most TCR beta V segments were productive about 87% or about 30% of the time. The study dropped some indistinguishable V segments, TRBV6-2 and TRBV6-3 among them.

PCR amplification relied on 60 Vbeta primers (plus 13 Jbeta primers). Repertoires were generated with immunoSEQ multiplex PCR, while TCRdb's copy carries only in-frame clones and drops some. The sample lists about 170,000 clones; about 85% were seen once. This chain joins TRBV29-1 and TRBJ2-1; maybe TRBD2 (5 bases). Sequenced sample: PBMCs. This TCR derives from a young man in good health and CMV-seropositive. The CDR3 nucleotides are TGCAGCGTTGAGGGGAGATCCTACAATGAGCAGCTCTTC. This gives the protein CSVEGRSYNEQLF.